A single sample is the source of the 13 T cell receptor beta chains below, sequenced in a study of blood T cell repertoires in COVID-19. TCRdb keeps only in-frame clones here, not all; method: immunoSEQ multiplex PCR. Here the sample spans 94,000 or so clones, approximately 82% being singletons. Sequences were obtained from peripheral blood. These receptors were obtained from a man between 60 and 75 years old with acute or convalescent COVID-19.

The rearrangement uses TRBV11-2 and TRBJ2-1; D is unclear. The CDR3 spans 15 residues. The germline CDR1 and CDR2 sequences are SGHAT and FQNNGV. V was shortened by 1 base and J by 7 bases, with 14 bases between the two germline ends. DNA of the CDR3: TGTGCCAGCAGCTTAGTTCCACTCACGGTTAATGAGCAGTTCTTC. It encodes CASSLVPLTVNEQFF.

The gene calls are TRBV6-2 or TRBV6-3 and TRBJ1-4, with D perhaps TRBD1 (5 bases). Trimming cost V 0 bases and J 11 bases, with 10 bases left between them. Per germline, CDR1 MNHEY and CDR2 SVGEGT. The CDR3 contains 13 residues. CDR3 in amino acids: CASSYSSQAKLFF. The CDR3 nucleotides read TGTGCCAGCAGTTACTCCTCACAGGCGAAACTGTTTTTT.

The genes are TRBV5-1 and TRBJ1-1; D not resolved. The germline CDR1 and CDR2 sequences are SGHRS and YFSETQ. CDR3 length: 14 amino acids. The germline V and J ends were trimmed by 1 base and 1 base, with 8 bases remaining between them. The CDR3 protein is CASSLQSKNTEAFF. The CDR3 DNA is TGCGCCAGCAGCTTGCAGTCGAAGAACACTGAAGCTTTCTTT. Filled out from reference TRBV5-1 and TRBJ1-1, the complete variable domain reads KAGVTQTPRYLIKTRGQQVTLSCSPISGHRSVSWYQQTPGQGLQFLFEYFSETQRNKGNFPGRFSGRQFSNSRSEMNVSTLELGDSALYLCASSLQSKNTEAFFGQGTRLTVV.

This chain links TRBV7-3 with TRBJ2-2; 9 positions agree with TRBD1. The V segment lost 2 bases and the J segment 2 bases; nucleotides outside the gene matches: 3. Germline-derived CDR1 and CDR2 are SGHTA and FQGTGA. The CDR3 covers 16 residues. This CDR3 is CASSLVGQGNTGELFF. Here the CDR3 DNA reads TGTGCCAGCAGCTTAGTGGGACAGGGTAACACCGGGGAGCTGTTTTTT.

V usage is TRBV3-1 (or the pseudogene TRBV3-2) and J usage is TRBJ2-1; perhaps TRBD1 as D (5 bases). Looked up from germline, CDR1 is LGHDT and CDR2 is YNNKEL (reference sequence). The CDR3 spans 17 residues. Trimming pared 0 bases from V and 7 bases from J, leaving 19 bases between. The CDR3 DNA reads TGTGCCAGCAGCCAAGATTGGGTTCAGGGCTCTAATAATGAGCAGTTCTTC. As protein: CASSQDWVQGSNNEQFF.

V and J are TRBV6-2 or TRBV6-3 and TRBJ2-5; D is possibly TRBD1 (6 bases). V was cut by 3 bases and J by 4 bases, with 15 bases left in between. Per germline, CDR1 MNHEY and CDR2 SVGEGT. CDR3 length equals 15 residues. This CDR3 is CASSYLGARLETQYF. DNA for the CDR3: TGTGCCAGCAGTTATTTGGGGGCGCGGTTAGAGACCCAGTACTTC.

V is TRBV5-1 and J is TRBJ2-1; D ambiguous. This CDR3 is 15 amino acids long. Germline lookup yields CDR1 SGHRS and CDR2 YFSETQ. The V and J ends lost 0 bases and 2 bases respectively, with 9 bases between them. CDR3 loop: CASSLVAETYNEQFF. The CDR3 nucleotides are TGCGCCAGCAGCTTGGTGGCCGAAACCTACAATGAGCAGTTCTTC.

This chain uses TRBV28 with TRBJ1-4; a weak D match, TRBD1 (6 bases). CDR1 is MDHEN, CDR2 SYDVKM, per germline. Trimming cost V 6 bases and J 7 bases, with 15 bases left between them. The CDR3 is 14 amino acids. CDR3: CASSFRTEGEKLFF. CDR3 bases: TGTGCCAGCAGCTTCAGGACAGAGGGTGAAAAACTGTTTTTT.

The chain recombines TRBV21-1 with TRBJ2-7; no check of the table's D call, TRBD2, against the DNA was made. TRBV21-1 is given as a pseudogene. CDR3 length: 17 amino acids. CDR3 loop: CASSKVKKRGGRDEQYV. The DNA of the CDR3 is TGTGCCAGCAGCAAAGTTAAGAAGCGGGGGGGCAGGGACGAGCAGTACGTC.

The rearrangement uses TRBV3-1 (or the pseudogene TRBV3-2) and TRBJ2-1; 9 nucleotides match TRBD2. Trimming at V came to 0 bases and at J to 6 bases, leaving 9 bases not matched to a gene. The CDR3 has 17 amino acids. Germline V gene lookup returns CDR1 LGHDT and CDR2 YNNKEL (reference sequence). Here the CDR3 DNA reads TGTGCCAGCAGCCAAGATAGGGTAGCGGGGGTTCCCAATGAGCAGTTCTTC. Its protein is CASSQDRVAGVPNEQFF.

The V call is TRBV18, the J call TRBJ2-3; the match to TRBD1 covers 7 bases. The CDR3 is made up of 15 amino acids. V was clipped by 3 bases and J by 0 bases; unmatched bases: 3. From germline, CDR1 is KGHSH and CDR2 LQKENI. CDR3 sequence (DNA): TGTGCCAGCTCACCGCGACAGGGCAGCACAGATACGCAGTATTTT. Amino acids: CASSPRQGSTDTQYF. The full variable domain, in which reference TRBV18 and TRBJ2-3 provide the parts outside the CDR3, is NAGVMQNPRHLVRRRGQEARLRCSPMKGHSHVYWYRQLPEEGLKFMVYLQKENIIDESGMPKERFSAEFPKEGPSILRIQQVVRGDSAAYFCASSPRQGSTDTQYFGPGTRLTVL.

The V and J genes are TRBV28 and TRBJ1-2; TRBD1 aligns across 9 bases. After removal of 4 bases from V and 3 bases from J, the junction contained 6 bases not matched to a gene. Germline loops: CDR1 MDHEN, CDR2 SYDVKM. The CDR3 length is 15 residues. For the CDR3, the DNA is TGTGCCAGCAGTTCCATTGGGACAGGGTACTATGGCTACACCTTC. It translates to CASSSIGTGYYGYTF.

The J gene is TRBJ1-5, the V gene TRBV28; TRBD1 agrees at 8 bases. Looked up from germline, CDR1 is MDHEN and CDR2 is SYDVKM. V dropped 5 bases and J dropped 6; count of bases not matched to a gene: 12. The CDR3 spans 16 residues. Here the CDR3 DNA reads TGTGCCAGCAGTCCCATCCGACAGGGGCTTCTTCAGCCCCAGCATTTT. Translated: CASSPIRQGLLQPQHF.